This entry lists 9 T cell receptor beta chains sequenced from one sample in a study of cytomegalovirus exposure and HLA in healthy donors. Assay used: immunoSEQ multiplex PCR; TCRdb lists only in-frame clones, some missing. The repertoire has fewer than 200,000 clones, approximately 89% of them found once; the top ten carry around 4.4%. The sample taken for sequencing was PBMCs. These receptors originate from a young man in good health and CMV-seropositive.

The rearrangement links TRBV7-2 to TRBJ2-3, with D unresolved. Germline CDR1 and CDR2: SGHTA and FQGNSA. The CDR3 covers 13 residues. Trimming took off 0 bases at V and 6 bases at J, with 7 bases between the two ends. The CDR3 DNA sequence: TGTGCCAGCAGCTTAGCCGGGTCCGATACGCAGTATTTT. Its translation: CASSLAGSDTQYF.

In this sample, this clone turned up once. At one boundary the junction diverges from the germline segment, which might be a read error. Here the CDR3 reads CSARASGPLHF. For the CDR3, the DNA is TGCAGTGCTAGAGCTAGCGGGCCTTTGCATTTT. The J gene is TRBJ2-3, the V gene TRBV20-1; 8 bases map to TRBD2. Per germline, CDR1 DFQATT and CDR2 SNEGSKA (reference sequence). This CDR3 comprises 11 residues.

The CDR3 DNA sequence: TGCGCCAGCAGCACGCTAGCGGGACCCTCCAATGAGCAGTTCTTC. This encodes CASSTLAGPSNEQFF. This chain joins TRBV4-1 and TRBJ2-1, with 9 bases that match TRBD2. CDR1 is MGHRA, CDR2 YSYEKL, per germline. The CDR3 is 15 residues long. J was trimmed by 6 bases and V by 5 bases; bases with no gene match: 8.

In DNA, the CDR3 is TGTGCCAGCAGCCCGGGACTAGCCGTCGGCGAGCAGTACTTC. It encodes CASSPGLAVGEQYF. The chain uses TRBV6-6 and TRBJ2-7; 9 nucleotides line up with TRBD2. In germline, CDR1 is MNHNY, CDR2 SVGAGI (reference sequence). The V gene end was trimmed by 6 bases and the J gene end by 6 bases; junction bases not matched to a gene: 9. The CDR3 has 14 residues.

The chain couples TRBV4-1 to TRBJ1-1, with D perhaps TRBD1 (5 bases). The germline CDR1 and CDR2 sequences are MGHRA and YSYEKL. The CDR3 has 17 residues. V was trimmed by 1 base and J by 0 bases, leaving 15 bases between them. The CDR3 region has the DNA TGCGCCAGCAGCCAAGCCCAGGGCGAAGGGCTGAACACTGAAGCTTTCTTT. Protein product: CASSQAQGEGLNTEAFF.

The V gene is TRBV7-9, the J gene TRBJ2-2; 9 positions agree with TRBD1. V shed 2 bases, J shed 4 bases, and the junction held 8 bases outside the gene matches. The CDR3 covers 17 residues. Germline CDR1 reads SEHNR; CDR2 reads FQNEAQ (reference sequence). In DNA, the CDR3 is TGTGCCAGCAGCTTATTGGTCGGGACAGGGTTCACCGGGGAGCTGTTTTTT. Amino acid sequence: CASSLLVGTGFTGELFF.

The chain couples TRBV7-9 to TRBJ1-2; unclear D gene. Germline assignment: CDR1 SEHNR and CDR2 FQNEAQ (reference sequence). CDR3 size: 14 residues. Between the trimmed V and J ends, which lost 5 bases and 2 bases, there was a span of 12 bases. The CDR3 DNA sequence: TGTGCCAGCAGCCGAAGCGGCGGAAACTATGGCTACACCTTC. Residues: CASSRSGGNYGYTF.

V and J are TRBV27 and TRBJ1-5; maybe TRBD1 (6 bases). With 1 base removed from V and 6 bases from J, the gap between germline ends came to 10 bases. In germline, CDR1 is MNHEY, CDR2 SMNVEV (reference sequence). The CDR3 runs 14 residues. CDR3 region: CASSLLQGRQPQHF. DNA of the CDR3: TGTGCCAGCAGTTTATTACAGGGCCGTCAGCCCCAGCATTTT.

The chain employs TRBV10-3 and TRBJ2-7, with a weak D call TRBD1 (6 bases). The V gene's germline CDR1 is ENHRY and CDR2 SYGVKD. V shed 8 bases and J shed 4 bases, with 9 bases lying between them. The CDR3 contains 11 residues. The CDR3 is CAIFTGYEQYF. For the CDR3, the DNA is TGTGCCATCTTTACAGGGTACGAGCAGTACTTC.